The subject of this entry is one T cell receptor (beta chain). Germline lookup yields CDR1 MNHEY and CDR2 SVGAGI. Trimming stripped 6 bases from V and 2 bases from J, with 7 bases between. This CDR3 contains 12 residues. The entry originates in a study of blood T cell repertoires in COVID-19. The table came from immunoSEQ multiplex PCR; TCRdb's copy has only in-frame clones and leaves some out. The table records roughly 190,000 clones, approximately 73% of them present only once. The source is a woman aged 45-60 years with acute COVID-19. The chain is built from TRBV6-5 and TRBJ1-1; D is undetermined. Specimen: PBMCs or T cells enriched from blood (not recorded which). CDR3 region: CASRSSNTEAFF. Here the CDR3 DNA reads TGTGCCAGCAGGTCGAGTAACACTGAAGCTTTCTTT.